This TCR beta chain was captured in a study of cytomegalovirus exposure and HLA in healthy donors. Notes on the study in general: For most subjects, TCR beta sequences were reported to predict HLA-A and HLA-B alleles with accuracy. Using a false discovery rate of 0.05, a later analysis showed that 16,951 TCR beta sequences were associated with HLA alleles.

PCR primers comprised 60 Vbeta and 13 Jbeta primers. This table comes from immunoSEQ multiplex PCR, and its TCRdb copy is limited to in-frame clones, with some not included. Altogether about 140,000 clones are present, less than 80% being singletons, with the ten largest covering 6.5%. In regard to this clone: Its specificity is unknown.

V lost 8 bases to trimming and J lost 8 bases, with 18 bases between them. From germline, CDR1 is MNHNY and CDR2 SVGAGI (reference sequence). The CDR3 consists of 14 residues. Sequenced input: PBMCs. This TCR was recovered from a man aged 40-49 years in good health and CMV-seropositive. V is TRBV6-6 and J is TRBJ1-4; D is possibly TRBD1 (6 bases). CDR3 in amino acids: CASREAGAFEKLFF. The CDR3 bases are TGTGCCAGCCGGGAGGCAGGGGCTTTCGAAAAACTGTTTTTT.